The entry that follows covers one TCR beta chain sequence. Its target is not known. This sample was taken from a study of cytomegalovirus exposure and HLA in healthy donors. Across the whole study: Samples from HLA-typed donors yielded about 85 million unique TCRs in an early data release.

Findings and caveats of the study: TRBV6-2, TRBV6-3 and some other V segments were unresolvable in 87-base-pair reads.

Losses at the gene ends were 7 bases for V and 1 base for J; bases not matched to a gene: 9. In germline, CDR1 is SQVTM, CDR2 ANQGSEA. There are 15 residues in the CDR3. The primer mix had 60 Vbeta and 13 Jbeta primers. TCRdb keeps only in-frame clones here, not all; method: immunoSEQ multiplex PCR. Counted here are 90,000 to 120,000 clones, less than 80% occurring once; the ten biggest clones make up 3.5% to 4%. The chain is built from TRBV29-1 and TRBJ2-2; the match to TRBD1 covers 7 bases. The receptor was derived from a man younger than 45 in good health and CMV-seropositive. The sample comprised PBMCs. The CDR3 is CSGKSGTENTGELFF. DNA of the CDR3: TGCAGCGGCAAGTCCGGGACAGAGAACACCGGGGAGCTGTTTTTT.